Listed below are T cell receptor beta chains from one sample, sequenced in a study of blood T cell repertoires in COVID-19. Libraries were prepared by immunoSEQ multiplex PCR; TCRdb keeps only in-frame clonotypes and omits some of them. The table has some 97,000 clones, just over 90% seen once; the top ten hold over 2%. The sample consisted of peripheral blood. Receptor source: a middle-aged man with active COVID-19. CDR3s include the opening cysteine and the closing phenylalanine or tryptophan. The D gene is left open where the match is weak. Clone size is stated in some rows and not others, as once, few, many or a class when expanded.

D gene	V gene	J gene	clone size	CDR3 length	CDR3 protein	CDR3 DNA
.	TRBV9	TRBJ2-1	.	15	CASSPPRTNFDEQFF	TGTGCCAGCAGCCCGCCTCGGACAAATTTCGATGAGCAGTTCTTC
TRBD1	TRBV28	TRBJ1-4	.	16	CASSLSRDRAIEKLFF	TGTGCCAGCAGTTTGAGTCGGGACAGGGCCATTGAAAAACTGTTTTTT
TRBD1	TRBV15	TRBJ2-7	.	15	CATSANRGSPYEQYF	TGTGCCACCAGCGCCAACAGGGGATCACCCTACGAGCAGTACTTC
.	TRBV7-9	TRBJ1-4	few	14	CASSYSGNNEKLFF	TGTGCCAGCAGCTATTCAGGGAATAATGAAAAACTGTTTTTT
.	TRBV25-1	TRBJ1-2	.	13	CASSPDTYYGYTF	TGTGCCAGCAGTCCGGACACCTACTATGGCTACACCTTC
.	TRBV21-1	TRBJ2-1	.	17	CASSKRGRGSRWAKQFF	TGTGCCAGCAGCAAAAGGGGAAGGGGCTCCCGGTGGGCGAAGCAGTTCTTC
TRBD1	TRBV30	TRBJ2-5	.	15	CAFQGNRGNRETQYF	TGTGCCTTCCAGGGAAACAGGGGCAATAGGGAGACCCAGTACTTC
.	TRBV5-8	TRBJ1-1	.	11	CASSGRNEAFF	TGTGCCAGCTCAGGGAGGAATGAAGCTTTCTTT
TRBD1	TRBV6-5	TRBJ1-6	.	13	CASSGQGNSPLHF	TGTGCCAGCAGCGGACAGGGGAATTCACCCCTCCACTTT
.	TRBV6-5	TRBJ1-2	.	15	CASIVGGTNNYGYTF	TGTGCCAGCATCGTGGGAGGGACGAACAATTATGGCTACACCTTC
.	TRBV6-6	TRBJ1-4	once	16	CASRPRTATDFEKLFF	TGTGCCAGCAGACCCAGGACAGCGACGGATTTTGAAAAACTGTTTTTT
.	TRBV18	TRBJ2-1	.	13	CASSFSVGNEQFF	TGTGCCAGCTCCTTCAGCGTCGGGAATGAGCAGTTCTTC
.	TRBV2	TRBJ2-3	.	15	CASRTPAVRTDTQYF	TGTGCCAGCAGAACCCCAGCGGTCCGCACAGATACGCAGTATTTT
TRBD1	TRBV12-5	TRBJ2-1	.	15	CASGFGTGGSNEQFF	TGTGCTAGTGGTTTCGGGACAGGGGGTAGTAATGAGCAGTTCTTC
TRBD1	TRBV2	TRBJ1-2	.	14	CASSAQQGHYGYTF	TGTGCCAGCAGTGCCCAACAGGGGCACTATGGCTACACCTTC
TRBD2	TRBV30	TRBJ2-5	.	12	CAWSLAGETQYF	TGTGCCTGGAGTCTAGCGGGAGAGACCCAGTACTTC
TRBD1	TRBV5-4	TRBJ1-1	.	15	CASSSPQGAKTEAFF	TGTGCCAGCAGCTCCCCCCAGGGGGCAAAGACTGAAGCTTTCTTT
.	TRBV6-5	TRBJ2-1	.	15	CASIHGTITHNEQFF	TGTGCCAGCATCCACGGGACAATAACTCACAATGAGCAGTTCTTC
.	TRBV4-2	TRBJ2-5	once	14	CASSQDYGKETQYF	TGTGCCAGCAGCCAAGACTACGGGAAAGAGACCCAGTACTTC
TRBD1	TRBV18	TRBJ1-4	.	13	CASSLRQGGKLFF	TGTGCCAGCTCACTCCGACAGGGTGGAAAACTGTTTTTT
.	TRBV5-6	TRBJ1-3	.	16	CASSLAPGRAGNTIYF	TGTGCCAGCAGCTTGGCTCCGGGGAGAGCTGGAAACACCATATATTTT
.	TRBV6-6	TRBJ1-1	.	19	CASSPPIGLSGQRNTEAFF	TGTGCCAGCAGTCCACCTATCGGGCTGAGTGGACAGAGGAACACTGAAGCTTTCTTT
.	TRBV6-2/TRBV6-3	TRBJ1-3	.	14	CASSSDFSGNTIYF	TGTGCCAGCAGCTCAGATTTCTCTGGAAACACCATATATTTT
TRBD2	TRBV6-1	TRBJ2-1	.	15	CASSENRGGYNEQFF	TGTGCCAGCAGTGAAAATAGGGGAGGGTACAATGAGCAGTTCTTC
TRBD2	TRBV5-1	TRBJ2-1	once	13	CASRAGGSYEQFF	TGCGCCAGCAGGGCCGGCGGGAGCTATGAGCAGTTCTTC
.	TRBV19	TRBJ1-3	.	14	CASSPGRGGNTIYF	TGTGCCAGTAGCCCGGGCAGGGGCGGAAACACCATATATTTT
TRBD1	TRBV7-9	TRBJ2-3	once	16	CASSPRQGKVPDTQYF	TGTGCCAGCAGCCCCCGACAGGGGAAGGTCCCAGATACGCAGTATTTT
.	TRBV5-1	TRBJ2-1	.	13	CASSKERLGEQFF	TGCGCCAGCAGCAAGGAGCGGTTGGGTGAGCAGTTCTTC
.	TRBV5-6	TRBJ1-4	many	15	CASSPRGAGVEKLFF	TGTGCCAGCAGCCCACGCGGGGCAGGAGTTGAAAAACTGTTTTTT
.	TRBV4-2	TRBJ2-2	.	14	CASSHTSPTGELFF	TGTGCCAGCAGCCACACTAGTCCCACCGGGGAGCTGTTTTTT
.	TRBV18	TRBJ2-3	.	14	CASSPTEVTDTQYF	TGTGCCAGCTCACCAACCGAGGTCACAGATACGCAGTATTTT
TRBD2	TRBV4-1	TRBJ2-1	.	17	CASSQDGSGGSYNEQFF	TGCGCCAGCAGCCAAGATGGGTCGGGGGGCTCCTACAATGAGCAGTTCTTC
TRBD1	TRBV2	TRBJ1-3	.	15	CASSGDSTSGNTIYF	TGTGCCAGCAGTGGGGACAGCACCTCTGGAAACACCATATATTTT
.	TRBV10-3	TRBJ2-3	.	14	CAISESSRSDTQYF	TGTGCCATCAGTGAGTCGTCCAGATCAGATACGCAGTATTTT
TRBD2	TRBV2	TRBJ2-1	.	14	CASGVAGEYNEQFF	TGTGCCAGCGGGGTAGCGGGAGAGTACAATGAGCAGTTCTTC
.	TRBV5-5	TRBJ1-1	few	17	CASSLSEGVQSLTKAFF	TGTGCCAGCAGCTTGAGTGAGGGGGTACAGTCCCTAACCAAAGCTTTCTTT
TRBD1	TRBV7-8	TRBJ1-1	.	13	CASSSRQGMEAFF	TGTGCCAGCAGCTCCAGACAGGGAATGGAGGCTTTCTTT
.	TRBV9	TRBJ2-1	.	15	CASSVEGLRIDEQFF	TGTGCCAGCAGCGTAGAGGGGCTGCGGATCGATGAGCAGTTCTTC
TRBD1	TRBV5-1	TRBJ2-1	.	16	CASSTRQGGSYNEQFF	TGCGCCAGCAGCACAAGACAGGGTGGCTCCTACAATGAGCAGTTCTTC
.	TRBV6-6	TRBJ2-1	once	15	CASSSIERKRDEQFF	TGTGCCAGCAGTTCAATAGAACGGAAGAGGGATGAGCAGTTCTTC
.	TRBV7-3	TRBJ2-7	few	13	CASSPGPRGEQYF	TGTGCCAGCAGCCCCGGGCCAAGGGGCGAGCAGTACTTC
TRBD1	TRBV6-1	TRBJ1-5	.	19	CASSGIDRGSRYSNQPQHF	TGTGCCAGCAGTGGAATTGACAGGGGGTCACGCTATAGCAATCAGCCCCAGCATTTT
TRBD2	TRBV10-2	TRBJ2-1	.	13	CASTATSGNEQFF	TGCGCCAGCACTGCTACTAGCGGCAATGAGCAGTTCTTC
.	TRBV9	TRBJ1-2	once	14	CASSETNSGYGYTF	TGTGCCAGCAGCGAAACTAATTCCGGCTATGGCTACACCTTC
.	TRBV7-2	TRBJ1-1	.	14	CASSPQLGGTEAFF	TGTGCCAGCAGCCCACAGTTAGGAGGCACTGAAGCTTTCTTT
TRBD1	TRBV6-1	TRBJ1-6	.	15	CASSEWAGGGSPLHF	TGTGCCAGCAGTGAATGGGCAGGGGGTGGTTCACCCCTCCACTTT
.	TRBV23-1	TRBJ2-1	.	22	CASSQSETTDLGRRSKNNEQFF	TGCGCCAGCAGTCAATCCGAGACTACCGATTTGGGTCGCCGCTCGAAAAACAATGAGCAGTTCTTC
.	TRBV6-5	TRBJ1-5	.	15	CASFSGGVANQPQHF	TGTGCCAGTTTCTCGGGGGGGGTGGCCAATCAGCCCCAGCATTTT
.	TRBV5-1	TRBJ2-7	.	12	CASSLLLDEQYF	TGCGCCAGCAGCCTTTTACTGGACGAGCAGTACTTC
TRBD2	TRBV24-1	TRBJ2-3	.	16	CATSEQTSGSMDTQYF	TGTGCCACCTCGGAGCAAACTAGCGGGAGTATGGATACGCAGTATTTT
.	TRBV24-1	TRBJ1-1	.	14	CATICDTATSKAFF	TGTGCCACCATTTGTGATACTGCAACCTCTAAAGCTTTCTTT
.	TRBV6-1	TRBJ2-2	.	16	CASSEVLPGVNGELFF	TGTGCCAGCAGTGAAGTACTCCCAGGGGTAAACGGGGAGCTGTTTTTT
TRBD2	TRBV6-5	TRBJ2-1	.	15	CASSYGASGGNEQFF	TGTGCCAGCAGTTACGGGGCTAGCGGGGGGAATGAGCAGTTCTTC
TRBD2	TRBV7-9	TRBJ2-5	.	15	CASSAGASGRAPIYF	TGTGCCAGCAGCGCCGGGGCAAGCGGGAGGGCGCCAATTTACTTC
TRBD2	TRBV4-2	TRBJ2-2	.	20	CASSQDPLAGGPGYTGELFF	TGTGCCAGCAGCCAAGATCCGCTAGCGGGGGGGCCGGGGTACACCGGGGAGCTGTTTTTT
TRBD1	TRBV18	TRBJ2-5	.	17	CASSKGQGDNYQETQYF	TGTGCCAGCTCAAAGGGACAGGGGGACAATTACCAAGAGACCCAGTACTTC
.	TRBV19	TRBJ1-4	.	11	CASRSGEKLFF	TGTGCCAGTAGAAGCGGTGAAAAACTGTTTTTT
.	TRBV15	TRBJ1-1	once	15	CATSSQGFRGLEAFF	TGTGCCACCAGCTCACAAGGTTTTAGGGGATTGGAAGCTTTCTTT
.	TRBV5-1	TRBJ1-4	once	13	CASSLTVNEKLFF	TGCGCCAGCAGCTTAACAGTTAATGAAAAACTGTTTTTT